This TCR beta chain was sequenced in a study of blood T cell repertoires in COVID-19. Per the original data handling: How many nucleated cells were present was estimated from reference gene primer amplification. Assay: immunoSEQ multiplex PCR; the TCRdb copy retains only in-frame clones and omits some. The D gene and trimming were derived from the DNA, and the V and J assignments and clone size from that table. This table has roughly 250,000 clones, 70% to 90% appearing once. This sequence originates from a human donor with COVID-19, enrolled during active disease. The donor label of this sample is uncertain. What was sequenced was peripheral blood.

CDR3 sequence reads: CASSLEAGANNEQFF. As DNA, the CDR3 is TGTGCCAGCAGCTTAGAAGCGGGAGCGAACAATGAGCAGTTCTTC. The J gene is TRBJ2-1, the V gene TRBV11-2; 8 nucleotides line up with TRBD2. This CDR3 has 15 residues. Germline V CDR1 and CDR2: SGHAT, FQNNGV. V was pared by 0 bases and J by 5 bases, with 3 bases of the junction left unmatched. The entire variable domain, with the rest obtained from reference TRBV11-2 and TRBJ2-1, is as follows: EAGVAQSPRYKIIEKRQSVAFWCNPISGHATLYWYQQILGQGPKLLIQFQNNGVVDDSQLPKDRFSAERLKGVDSTLKIQPAKLEDSAVYLCASSLEAGANNEQFFGPGTRLTVL.